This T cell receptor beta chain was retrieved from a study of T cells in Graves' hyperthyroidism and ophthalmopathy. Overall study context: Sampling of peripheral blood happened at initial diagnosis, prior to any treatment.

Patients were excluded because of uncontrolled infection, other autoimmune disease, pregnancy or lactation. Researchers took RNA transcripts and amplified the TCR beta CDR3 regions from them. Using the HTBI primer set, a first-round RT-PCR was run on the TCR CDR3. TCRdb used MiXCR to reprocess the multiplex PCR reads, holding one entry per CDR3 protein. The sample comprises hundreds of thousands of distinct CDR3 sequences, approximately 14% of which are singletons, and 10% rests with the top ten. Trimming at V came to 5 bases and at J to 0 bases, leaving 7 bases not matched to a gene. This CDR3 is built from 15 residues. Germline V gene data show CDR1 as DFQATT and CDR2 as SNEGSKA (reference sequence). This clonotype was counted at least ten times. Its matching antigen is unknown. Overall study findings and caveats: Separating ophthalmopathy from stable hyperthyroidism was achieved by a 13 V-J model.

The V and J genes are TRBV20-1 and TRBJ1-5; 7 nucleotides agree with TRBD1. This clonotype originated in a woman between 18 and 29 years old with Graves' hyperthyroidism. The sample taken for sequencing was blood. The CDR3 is CSAYQGGASNQPQHF. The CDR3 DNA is TGCAGTGCTTACCAGGGGGGGGCTAGCAATCAGCCCCAGCATTTT.